This T cell receptor beta chain is from a study of beta chain features in type 1 diabetes. Study summary: There was similarity between patients and healthy donors in age, gender and cell yields. Examined across all samples were about 99,000,000 sorted cells. Study results and limitations: Shortening of TCRB CDR3s, moderate but significant, appeared in all four CD4+ subsets of Type 1 diabetes patients. Cells with high TCR expression could be over-represented when cDNA is sequenced.

As every portion of the isolated RNA was reverse transcribed, the sequencing read expressed TCRB transcripts. TCRdb keeps only in-frame clones here, not all; method: immunoSEQ multiplex PCR. The sample holds hundreds of thousands of clones, 15% seen once. Germline V gene sequence: CDR1 SNHLY, CDR2 FYNNEI. J was trimmed by 7 bases and V by 7 bases; bases with no gene match: 12. The CDR3 has 15 residues. A note on this clone: Its target is not known.

The specimen sequenced was naive CD4+ T cells from blood. The rearrangement links TRBV2 to TRBJ1-5; 8 nucleotides line up with TRBD1. The sequence was collected from a man between 18 and 35 years old in good health. Here the CDR3 reads CASMLRDRPEQPQHF. In DNA, the CDR3 is TGTGCCAGCATGCTCCGGGACAGGCCAGAACAGCCCCAGCATTTT. Full variable domain (outside the CDR3, taken from reference TRBV2 and TRBJ1-5): EPEVTQTPSHQVTQMGQEVILRCVPISNHLYFYWYRQILGQKVEFLVSFYNNEISEKSEIFDDQFSVERPDGSNFTLKIRSTKLEDSAMYFCASMLRDRPEQPQHFGDGTRLSIL.